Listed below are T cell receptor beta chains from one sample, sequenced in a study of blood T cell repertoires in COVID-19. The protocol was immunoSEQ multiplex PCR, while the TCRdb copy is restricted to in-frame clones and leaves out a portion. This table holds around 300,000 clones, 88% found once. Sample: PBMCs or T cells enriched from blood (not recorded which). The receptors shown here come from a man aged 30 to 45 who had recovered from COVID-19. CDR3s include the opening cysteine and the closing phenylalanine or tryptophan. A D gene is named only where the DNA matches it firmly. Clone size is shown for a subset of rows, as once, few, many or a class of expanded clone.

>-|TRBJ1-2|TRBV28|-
TGTGCCAGCAGTTTATTTTCCGGGAATGGCTACACCTTC
CASSLFSGNGYTF
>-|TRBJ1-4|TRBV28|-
TGTGCCAGCAGTTCAAAGGGGGAAAAACTGTTTTTT
CASSSKGEKLFF
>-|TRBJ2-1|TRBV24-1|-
TGTGCCACCAGTGACGCCCTTAGCCCGCCCTACAATGAGCAGTTCTTC
CATSDALSPPYNEQFF
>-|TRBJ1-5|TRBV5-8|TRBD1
TGTGCCAGCTCGGGACAGGGAAGCAATCAGCCCCAGCATTTT
CASSGQGSNQPQHF
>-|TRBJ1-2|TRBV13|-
TGTGCCAGCAGCTCCGGGACGGGGAGGAGTACGAACTATGGCTACACCTTC
CASSSGTGRSTNYGYTF
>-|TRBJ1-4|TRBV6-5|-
TGTGCCAGCAGGGACAGTTTAGATGAAAAACTGTTTTTT
CASRDSLDEKLFF
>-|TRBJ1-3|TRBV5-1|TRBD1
TGCGCCAGCAGCTTGGGCGGGACAGGTGGAAACACCATATATTTT
CASSLGGTGGNTIYF
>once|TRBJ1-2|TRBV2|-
TGTGCCAGCAGGAGGGACACAAACTATGGCTACACCTTC
CASRRDTNYGYTF
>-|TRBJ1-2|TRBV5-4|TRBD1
TGTGCCAGCAGAAGGGGGACAGGGAATTGGTATGGCTACACCTTC
CASRRGTGNWYGYTF
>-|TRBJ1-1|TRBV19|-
TGTGCCAGTAGTATAGAGGCGCGGGGCACTGAAGCTTTCTTT
CASSIEARGTEAFF
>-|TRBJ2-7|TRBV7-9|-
TGTGCCAGCAGCCAGGCGGGGGGAGACAGGGAAGAGCAGTACTTC
CASSQAGGDREEQYF
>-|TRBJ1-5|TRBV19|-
TGTGCCAGTAGTAGCGGGGGCATGAGCAATCAGCCCCAGCATTTT
CASSSGGMSNQPQHF
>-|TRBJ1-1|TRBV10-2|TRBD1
TGCGCCAGCAGTGGTCGGGACAGGGTCGCGGGTGAAGCTTTCTTT
CASSGRDRVAGEAFF
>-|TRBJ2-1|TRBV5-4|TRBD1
TGTGCCAGCAGCTTGGGACCGGGACAGGGGTCCAATGAGCAGTTCTTC
CASSLGPGQGSNEQFF
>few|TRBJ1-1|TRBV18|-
TGTGCCAGCTCACCTACTGACAAGAACACTGAAGCTTTCTTT
CASSPTDKNTEAFF
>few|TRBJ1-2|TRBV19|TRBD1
TGTGCCAGTAGTATAGCACCCCGGACAGGGGGCTTTGGCTACACCTTC
CASSIAPRTGGFGYTF
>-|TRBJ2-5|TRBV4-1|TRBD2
TGCGCCAGCAGCCCCATGCTCCAAGCGGGGGGGCCCGGAGATGAGACCCAGTACTTC
CASSPMLQAGGPGDETQYF
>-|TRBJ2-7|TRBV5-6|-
TGTGCCAGCAGCTTGGAATGGCAGGGAGAGCAGTACTTC
CASSLEWQGEQYF
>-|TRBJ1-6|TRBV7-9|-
TGTGCCAGCAGCGAGCTCGGGAGCTCCTATAATTCACCCCTCCACTTT
CASSELGSSYNSPLHF
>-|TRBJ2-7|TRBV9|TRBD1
TGTGCCAGCAGCCCGGGACAGGGGGCATACGAGCAGTACTTC
CASSPGQGAYEQYF
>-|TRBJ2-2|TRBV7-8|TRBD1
TGTGCCAGCAGCCTAGACCTAATTGGGACAGGGGCGCCGAACACCGGGGAGCTGTTTTTT
CASSLDLIGTGAPNTGELFF
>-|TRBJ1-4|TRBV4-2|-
TGTGCCAGCAGCCAAGAGAGGCGACAGATTTTTGAAAAACTGTTTTTT
CASSQERRQIFEKLFF
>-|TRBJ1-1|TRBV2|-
TGTGCCAGCAATCCTCCTGAGGGAAACACTGAAGCTTTCTTT
CASNPPEGNTEAFF
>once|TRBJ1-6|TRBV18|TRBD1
TGTGCCAGCTCAGCGGGTGCAGGGGGTAATAATTCACCCCTCCACTTT
CASSAGAGGNNSPLHF
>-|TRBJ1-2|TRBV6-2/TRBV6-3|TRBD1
TGTGCCAGCAGCGTGGGACAGGGGGCCCTCAGGGGCTACACCTTC
CASSVGQGALRGYTF
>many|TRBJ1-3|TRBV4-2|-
TGTGCCAGCAGCCAACACACGCAGGGTACAACAAACTCTGGAAACACCATATATTTT
CASSQHTQGTTNSGNTIYF
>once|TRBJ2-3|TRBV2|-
TGTGCCACCCTGAATCGGCTAGCTAGGGCAGATACGCAGTATTTT
CATLNRLARADTQYF
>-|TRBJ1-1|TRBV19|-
TGTGCCAGTAGTATCGGTTCCGGAGGGAACACTGAAGCTTTCTTT
CASSIGSGGNTEAFF
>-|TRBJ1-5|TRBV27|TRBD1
TGTGCCAGCAGTTCCTGGGCAGACAGGGTCAATCAGCCCCAGCATTTT
CASSSWADRVNQPQHF
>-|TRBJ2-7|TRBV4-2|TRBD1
TGTGCCAGCAGCCAAGAGGATGGACAGGGCCCCTTC
CASSQEDGQGPF
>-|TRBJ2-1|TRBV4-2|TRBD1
TGTGCCAGCAGCCAAGGACAGGGTAATGGTGAGCAGTTCTTC
CASSQGQGNGEQFF
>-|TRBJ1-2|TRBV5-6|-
TGTGCCAGCAGCTTGGTTCGCGTTAGAACCAACTATGGCTACACCTTC
CASSLVRVRTNYGYTF
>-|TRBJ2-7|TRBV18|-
TGTGCCAGCTCACCAGGGGCGAATGAGCAGTACTTC
CASSPGANEQYF
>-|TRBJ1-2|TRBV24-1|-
TGTGCCACCAGTGACCACAGAGGCTACACCTTC
CATSDHRGYTF